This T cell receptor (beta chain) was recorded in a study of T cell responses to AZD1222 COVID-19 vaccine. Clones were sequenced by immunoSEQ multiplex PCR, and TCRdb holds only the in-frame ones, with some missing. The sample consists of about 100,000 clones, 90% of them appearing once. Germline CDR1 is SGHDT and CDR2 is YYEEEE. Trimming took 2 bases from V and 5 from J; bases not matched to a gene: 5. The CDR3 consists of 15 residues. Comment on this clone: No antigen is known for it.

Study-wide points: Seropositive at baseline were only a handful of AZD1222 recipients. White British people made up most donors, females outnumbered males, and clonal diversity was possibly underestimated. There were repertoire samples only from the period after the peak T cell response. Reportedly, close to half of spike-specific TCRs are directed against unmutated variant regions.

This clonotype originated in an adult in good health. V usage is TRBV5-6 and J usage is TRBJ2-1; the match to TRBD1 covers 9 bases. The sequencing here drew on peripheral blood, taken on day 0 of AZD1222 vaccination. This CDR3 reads CASSFGTGNNNEQFF. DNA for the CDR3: TGTGCCAGCAGCTTTGGGACAGGGAACAACAATGAGCAGTTCTTC.